What follows are 21 T cell receptor beta chains derived from one specimen sequenced in a study of siplizumab effects on memory and regulatory T cells. Clones were read by immunoSEQ multiplex PCR, and TCRdb kept only the in-frame ones, dropping some. The table records tens of thousands of clones, about 90% of them present only once. Sequenced material: CD8+ T cells sorted from blood. The receptors were gathered from a human donor in good health.

The chain is built from TRBV9 and TRBJ2-1, with D tentatively TRBD1 or TRBD2 (5 bases each). The germline V gene encodes CDR1 SGDLS and CDR2 YYNGEE. The CDR3 loop spans 15 amino acids. The ends were cut back, 3 bases at V and 10 bases at J, with 20 bases in the middle. In DNA form, the CDR3 reads TGTGCCAGCAGCGGAGAGGGGAGCCTCCAATGGGAGCAGTTCTTC. Translating gives CASSGEGSLQWEQFF.

This clone is a singleton in its sample. The chain recombines TRBV13 with TRBJ2-3, with a weak D call TRBD2 (5 bases). V lost 4 bases, J lost 5 bases, and 19 bases lay in between. From germline, CDR1 is PRHDT and CDR2 FYEKMQ (reference sequence). The CDR3 contains 16 residues. CDR3: CASSSRGGGPRDTQYF. CDR3 coding DNA: TGTGCCAGCAGCTCCCGAGGAGGCGGCCCACGAGATACGCAGTATTTT.

The chain uses TRBV7-3 and TRBJ2-2; D is perhaps TRBD2 (5 bases). The CDR3 runs to 16 residues. The V end lost 1 base, the J end lost 3 bases, and 12 bases lay between the germline ends. Germline CDR1 SGHTA, CDR2 FQGTGA. For the CDR3, the DNA is TGTGCCAGCAGCTTAAGATTTAGCGATTACACCGGGGAGCTGTTTTTT. It is translated as CASSLRFSDYTGELFF.

The CDR3 nucleotides read TGTGCCAGCATCTCCGGGACGAGCGATGAGCAGTTCTTC. It translates to CASISGTSDEQFF. V and J are TRBV7-8 and TRBJ2-1, with D perhaps given as TRBD1 or TRBD2 (5 bases each). The CDR3 sequence is 13 residues long. Trimming shortened V by 7 bases and J by 8 bases, and 15 bases separated the two germline ends. Germline lookup yields CDR1 SGHVS and CDR2 FQNEAQ.

CDR3 DNA: TGTGCCAGCAGCTTAGTAAGGCAGGGGGCCAACGAGCAGTACTTC. Residues: CASSLVRQGANEQYF. The chain joins TRBV7-9 to TRBJ2-7; 8 bases agree with TRBD1. J gave up 5 bases and V 1 base, and 7 bases lay outside the gene matches. Germline assignment: CDR1 SEHNR and CDR2 FQNEAQ (reference sequence). The CDR3 length is 15 residues.

This chain connects TRBV7-2 to TRBJ2-3, with unresolved D. Trimming pared 3 bases from V and 3 bases from J, leaving 7 bases between. Germline V CDR1 and CDR2: SGHTA, FQGNSA. This CDR3 is built from 13 residues. CDR3 residues: CASSLERTDTQYF. In DNA form, the CDR3 reads TGTGCCAGCAGCTTGGAGAGGACAGATACGCAGTATTTT.

The count of this clone is one. This chain uses TRBV4-1 with TRBJ2-1; 9 bases match TRBD2. Germline V CDR1 and CDR2: MGHRA, YSYEKL. The CDR3 runs to 18 residues. With 0 bases clipped from V and 7 bases from J, the junction kept 13 bases outside the gene matches. CDR3 amino acids: CASSQDRPLSSGSNEQFF. CDR3 coding DNA: TGCGCCAGCAGCCAAGATAGGCCCTTAAGTAGCGGGAGTAATGAGCAGTTCTTC.

CDR3 DNA sequence: TGTGCCAGCAGACAGAAAAATTACGAGCAGTACTTC. Its translation: CASRQKNYEQYF. The chain has TRBV6-5 and TRBJ2-7; D gene ambiguous. The CDR3 runs 12 residues. CDR1 and CDR2 (germline): MNHEY, SVGAGI. V gave up 6 bases and J gave up 4 bases, with 10 bases separating them.

The chain is built from TRBV5-1 and TRBJ1-2; tentative D call: TRBD1 (6 bases). This CDR3 has 14 amino acids. Trimming removed 3 bases at V and 1 base at J, with 10 bases between. CDR1 is SGHRS, CDR2 YFSETQ, per germline. The CDR3 here is CASSSEGGNYGYTF. The CDR3 DNA follows: TGCGCCAGCAGCTCGGAGGGGGGTAACTATGGCTACACCTTC.

The chain is built from TRBV5-1 and TRBJ1-5, with D unclear. CDR1 and CDR2 (germline): SGHRS, YFSETQ. CDR3 length: 13 residues. Trimming removed 1 base at V and 1 base at J, with 3 bases between. The DNA of the CDR3 is TGCGCCAGCAGCTTGACAAGCAATCAGCCCCAGCATTTT. This encodes CASSLTSNQPQHF.

The V and J genes are TRBV4-1 and TRBJ2-3; 7 nucleotides line up with TRBD1. Germline V gives CDR1 MGHRA, CDR2 YSYEKL. V was clipped by 0 bases and J by 5 bases; unmatched bases: 11. The CDR3 is made up of 17 amino acids. CDR3 nucleotides: TGCGCCAGCAGCCAAGATTCGGATCCAGGGGGTGAAGATACGCAGTATTTT. Translation gives CASSQDSDPGGEDTQYF.

This chain uses TRBV28 with TRBJ1-2; D not certain. Deletions cut 4 bases from V and 3 bases from J, with 9 bases between. The CDR3 runs to 13 residues. The V gene's germline CDR1 is MDHEN and CDR2 SYDVKM. The CDR3 coding sequence is TGTGCCAGCAGTTATGGGTTGGACTATGGCTACACCTTC. This codes for CASSYGLDYGYTF.

The chain carries TRBV13 and TRBJ2-2; D might be TRBD1 (7 bases). Trimming took off 6 bases at V and 7 bases at J, with 12 bases between the two ends. The CDR3 runs to 13 residues. Germline V gene lookup returns CDR1 PRHDT and CDR2 FYEKMQ (reference sequence). CDR3 sequence reads: CASREGANGELFF. CDR3 nucleotides: TGTGCCAGCAGGGAGGGGGCGAACGGGGAGCTGTTTTTT.

The chain is built from TRBV4-1 and TRBJ2-2, with D tentatively TRBD2 (6 bases). Germline assignment: CDR1 MGHRA and CDR2 YSYEKL. This CDR3 is 14 amino acids long. V was shortened by 1 base and J by 6 bases, with 9 bases between the two germline ends. CDR3 nucleotides: TGCGCCAGCAGCCAAGTGGAGGGCTCCGGGGAGCTGTTTTTT. It encodes CASSQVEGSGELFF.

The rearrangement joins TRBV15 to TRBJ2-1, with D perhaps being TRBD1 or TRBD2 (6 bases each). Trimming left V 2 bases short and J 8 bases short, with 22 bases between. This CDR3 spans 17 amino acids. Per germline, CDR1 LNHNV and CDR2 YYDKDF (reference sequence). The DNA of the CDR3 is TGTGCCACCAGCAGACACCCAGGGGAATGGAGGGAAGATGAGCAGTTCTTC. Its translation: CATSRHPGEWREDEQFF.

The V call is TRBV2, the J call TRBJ2-7; D ambiguous. V dropped 7 bases and J dropped 2 bases, with 9 bases sitting between them. Germline assignment: CDR1 SNHLY and CDR2 FYNNEI. The CDR3 is 12 amino acids. CDR3 bases: TGTGCCAGCAAACCCGATACCTACGAGCAGTACTTC. Protein: CASKPDTYEQYF.

In its sample, this clone was seen a few times. The chain employs TRBV6-6 and TRBJ1-4, with D hard to call. The length of the CDR3 is 16 residues. Germline loops: CDR1 MNHNY, CDR2 SVGAGI (reference sequence). The ends were cut back, 5 bases at V and 0 bases at J, with 13 bases in the middle. For the CDR3, the DNA is TGTGCCAGCAGTGCCCGGGGAGGTGCAACTAATGAAAAACTGTTTTTT. This codes for CASSARGGATNEKLFF.

The rearrangement joins TRBV7-9 to TRBJ2-2; D remains ambiguous. Deletions cut 8 bases from V and 5 bases from J, with 9 bases between. Germline loops: CDR1 SEHNR, CDR2 FQNEAQ (reference sequence). This CDR3 comprises 12 residues. In DNA form, the CDR3 reads TGTGCCAGCCGAAGGGTGACCGGGGAGCTGTTTTTT. Amino acid sequence: CASRRVTGELFF. Full variable domain (rest looked up from reference TRBV7-9 and TRBJ2-2): DTGVSQNPRHKITKRGQNVTFRCDPISEHNRLYWYRQTLGQGPEFLTYFQNEAQLEKSRLLSDRFSAERPKGSFSTLEIQRTEQGDSAMYLCASRRVTGELFFGEGSRLTVL.

The chain has TRBV7-9 and TRBJ2-7; D is uncertain. The CDR3 has 15 residues. V was trimmed by 5 bases and J by 1 base, leaving 15 bases between them. Germline lookup yields CDR1 SEHNR and CDR2 FQNEAQ (reference sequence). The CDR3, as DNA: TGTGCCAGCAGCAATCAAAATAATCCTTCCTACGAGCAGTACTTC. Translation: CASSNQNNPSYEQYF.

This sequence joins TRBV27 and TRBJ2-1; D might be TRBD1 (6 bases). Germline-derived CDR1 and CDR2 are MNHEY and SMNVEV (reference sequence). V lost 6 bases, J lost 5 bases, and 14 bases lay in between. This CDR3 contains 14 residues. In DNA form, the CDR3 reads TGTGCCAGCAGATTCAGGGGAAGCAACAATGAGCAGTTCTTC. This sequence encodes CASRFRGSNNEQFF.

This rearrangement joins TRBV19 to TRBJ2-5, with D possibly called TRBD1 or TRBD2 (5 bases each). The germline CDR1 and CDR2 sequences are LNHDA and SQIVND (reference sequence). The CDR3 has 13 residues. The V and J ends lost 7 bases and 4 bases respectively, with 13 bases between them. The CDR3 DNA follows: TGTGCCAGTAACACCGGGACGGCAGAGACCCAGTACTTC. Translation: CASNTGTAETQYF.